This is a list of T cell receptor beta chains from one sample in a study of blood T cell repertoires in COVID-19. TCRdb's copy holds only in-frame clones and misses some; the assay was immunoSEQ multiplex PCR. Among about 140,000 clones, over 80% were seen once, and the ten largest hold about 11%. The specimen sequenced was PBMCs or T cells enriched from blood (not recorded which). The receptors were gathered from a man aged 60-69 years who had recovered from COVID-19. The CDR3 runs from the conserved cysteine through the conserved F or W. The D gene is left open where the match is weak. Some rows have no size entry. The others give once, few or many, or a class for an expanded clone.

size: NA
J: TRBJ1-1
V: TRBV19
D: NA
DNA: TGTGCCAGTCCATATACGGGGAACACTGAAGCTTTCTTT
CDR3: CASPYTGNTEAFF

size: NA
J: TRBJ1-5
V: TRBV2
D: NA
DNA: TGTGCCAGCAGTGACCGGGATCGCAATCAGCCCCAGCATTTT
CDR3: CASSDRDRNQPQHF

size: few
J: TRBJ2-5
V: TRBV18
D: NA
DNA: TGTGCCAGCTCACGGCTTGAAGAGACCCAGTACTTC
CDR3: CASSRLEETQYF

size: NA
J: TRBJ2-3
V: TRBV25-1
D: NA
DNA: TGTGCCAGCAGTGAACAGGGGCGCTCAGATACGCAGTATTTT
CDR3: CASSEQGRSDTQYF

size: few
J: TRBJ2-7
V: TRBV10-3
D: NA
DNA: TGTGCCATCAGTGGGCCCCGAGGGTCCCACGAGCAGTACTTC
CDR3: CAISGPRGSHEQYF

size: NA
J: TRBJ1-6
V: TRBV25-1
D: TRBD1
DNA: TGTGCCAGCAGTACTCTCGGGACAGGCAATTCACCCCTCCACTTT
CDR3: CASSTLGTGNSPLHF

size: NA
J: TRBJ2-5
V: TRBV2
D: NA
DNA: TGTGCCAGCAGTGTGGCAGTACAAGAGACCCAGTACTTC
CDR3: CASSVAVQETQYF

size: NA
J: TRBJ1-2
V: TRBV10-3
D: TRBD1
DNA: TGTGCCATCAGTGCCGGGACAGATGGCTACACCTTC
CDR3: CAISAGTDGYTF

size: NA
J: TRBJ2-1
V: TRBV4-2
D: TRBD1
DNA: TGTGCCAGCAGCCAAGATCGAGGGGGCGGTGAGCAGTTCTTC
CDR3: CASSQDRGGGEQFF

size: NA
J: TRBJ1-1
V: TRBV5-1
D: TRBD1
DNA: TGCGCCAGCAGCTTCGGGACAGGGGGCACTGAAGCTTTCTTT
CDR3: CASSFGTGGTEAFF

size: NA
J: TRBJ2-7
V: TRBV7-9
D: TRBD1
DNA: TGTGCCAGCAGCTCGGGGGTGGGGACAGGTGCCTACGAGCAGTACTTC
CDR3: CASSSGVGTGAYEQYF

size: NA
J: TRBJ1-2
V: TRBV3-1/TRBV3-2
D: NA
DNA: TGTGCCAGCAGCCAAGAATCTTGGAGCGGGGGCTACACCTTC
CDR3: CASSQESWSGGYTF

size: NA
J: TRBJ1-4
V: TRBV11-2
D: NA
DNA: TGTGCCAGCAGCTTAATGCTATCAGGGTCGGGTGAAAAACTGTTTTTT
CDR3: CASSLMLSGSGEKLFF

size: NA
J: TRBJ2-1
V: TRBV6-5
D: TRBD2
DNA: TGTGCCAGCAGTTACCTCCTCGGGGGAGGGGACTATGAGCAGTTCTTC
CDR3: CASSYLLGGGDYEQFF

size: NA
J: TRBJ2-3
V: TRBV19
D: NA
DNA: TGTGCCAGTAGTCCCAAGTTCACTAGCACAGATACGCAGTATTTT
CDR3: CASSPKFTSTDTQYF

size: NA
J: TRBJ1-1
V: TRBV19
D: NA
DNA: TGTGCCAGTAGGCTAGGGGGTGTAGACACTGAAGCTTTCTTT
CDR3: CASRLGGVDTEAFF

size: NA
J: TRBJ2-5
V: TRBV27
D: NA
DNA: TGTGCCAGCAGTTTAAGGGGACAAGAGACCCAGTACTTC
CDR3: CASSLRGQETQYF

size: NA
J: TRBJ2-2
V: TRBV28
D: TRBD2
DNA: TGTGCCAGCAGTTTATCGCCTAGCGGGAGAACCGGGGAGCTGTTTTTT
CDR3: CASSLSPSGRTGELFF

size: NA
J: TRBJ1-1
V: TRBV7-8
D: NA
DNA: TGTGCCAGTAAGGGAAGTCGGGGCACTGAAGCTTTCTTT
CDR3: CASKGSRGTEAFF

size: NA
J: TRBJ2-4
V: TRBV4-1
D: TRBD2
DNA: TGCGCCAGCAGCCAAGACCTAGCGGGGGCCATCGAAGCCAAAAACATTCAGTACTTC
CDR3: CASSQDLAGAIEAKNIQYF

size: NA
J: TRBJ1-5
V: TRBV28
D: TRBD1
DNA: TGTGCCAGCAATAACCGGGACAGGGTATCCCCAAGCAATCAGCCCCAGCATTTT
CDR3: CASNNRDRVSPSNQPQHF

size: NA
J: TRBJ2-2
V: TRBV5-1
D: TRBD1
DNA: TGCGCCAGCAGTCCGACAGGGAACCCGAACACCGGGGAGCTGTTTTTT
CDR3: CASSPTGNPNTGELFF

size: few
J: TRBJ2-3
V: TRBV29-1
D: NA
DNA: TGCAGCGTTGCTCTTCCAGTCACAGATACGCAGTATTTT
CDR3: CSVALPVTDTQYF

size: NA
J: TRBJ1-1
V: TRBV6-5
D: TRBD1
DNA: TGTGCCAGCTTCAACAGGGGGCGGAGGAACACTGAAGCTTTCTTT
CDR3: CASFNRGRRNTEAFF

size: once
J: TRBJ2-7
V: TRBV9
D: NA
DNA: TGTGCCAGCAGCGTAGGGCAGGGAAATTACGAGCAGTACTTC
CDR3: CASSVGQGNYEQYF

size: NA
J: TRBJ1-1
V: TRBV18
D: TRBD1
DNA: TGTGCCAGCTCACTCGGACAGGGGGCGATGAACACTGAAGCTTTCTTT
CDR3: CASSLGQGAMNTEAFF

size: NA
J: TRBJ1-1
V: TRBV2
D: NA
DNA: TGTGCCAGCAGTGCAGAGGGTATGAACACTGAAGCTTTCTTT
CDR3: CASSAEGMNTEAFF

size: once
J: TRBJ2-3
V: TRBV28
D: TRBD2
DNA: TGTGCCAGCAGTCCGTGGACTAGCGGGAGTACAGATACGCAGTATTTT
CDR3: CASSPWTSGSTDTQYF

size: NA
J: TRBJ1-4
V: TRBV2
D: NA
DNA: TGTGCCAGCTTCGGGGTCGAAAAACTGTTTTTT
CDR3: CASFGVEKLFF

size: NA
J: TRBJ1-4
V: TRBV9
D: TRBD1
DNA: TGTGCCAGCAGCCCCAGACAGGGGTGGAATGAAAAACTGTTTTTT
CDR3: CASSPRQGWNEKLFF

size: NA
J: TRBJ1-1
V: TRBV30
D: NA
DNA: TGTGCCCGTCACAGGGTCGGCAGTACTGAAGCTTTCTTT
CDR3: CARHRVGSTEAFF

size: once
J: TRBJ2-5
V: TRBV5-1
D: TRBD2
DNA: TGCGCCAGCAGCTTGGTGGGACTAGCGGGGGGGCCCGTATTGGGGACCCAGTACTTC
CDR3: CASSLVGLAGGPVLGTQYF

size: NA
J: TRBJ1-2
V: TRBV19
D: NA
DNA: TGTGCCAGTAGTGCTAGAAGTATTGGCTACACCTTC
CDR3: CASSARSIGYTF

size: once
J: TRBJ2-2
V: TRBV18
D: NA
DNA: TGTGCCAGCTCACTTGCGGACACCGGGGAGCTGTTTTTT
CDR3: CASSLADTGELFF

size: NA
J: TRBJ1-5
V: TRBV12-2
D: NA
DNA: TGTGCAAGTCCCCTGACAGGACGGGCGCCCCAGCATTTT
CDR3: CASPLTGRAPQHF

size: few
J: TRBJ2-7
V: TRBV18
D: TRBD2
DNA: TGTGCCAGCTCGACTAGCGGGGGTTACGAGCAGTACTTC
CDR3: CASSTSGGYEQYF

size: NA
J: TRBJ2-7
V: TRBV6-5
D: NA
DNA: TGTGCCAGCAGTTACTGGGTCGGGGGAGTCTACGAGCAGTACTTC
CDR3: CASSYWVGGVYEQYF

size: NA
J: TRBJ2-1
V: TRBV9
D: NA
DNA: TGTGCCAGCAGCGCTGGAAGCGCGGCGTCTAATAATGAGCAGTTCTTC
CDR3: CASSAGSAASNNEQFF

size: NA
J: TRBJ2-2
V: TRBV3-1/TRBV3-2
D: NA
DNA: TGTGCCAGCAGCCTAAGACAGGTGAACACCGGGGAGCTGTTTTTT
CDR3: CASSLRQVNTGELFF

size: NA
J: TRBJ2-7
V: TRBV30
D: TRBD2
DNA: TGTGCCTGGGAGGGACTAGCGGGAAGATACGAGCAGTACTTC
CDR3: CAWEGLAGRYEQYF

size: NA
J: TRBJ2-5
V: TRBV5-4
D: NA
DNA: TGTGCCAGCAGCTTGAGAGCGGTCACAGAGACCCAGTACTTC
CDR3: CASSLRAVTETQYF

size: NA
J: TRBJ2-6
V: TRBV10-3
D: TRBD2
DNA: TGTGCCATCAGTTCTAGCGGGAGCCCTGGGGCCAACGTCCTGACTTTC
CDR3: CAISSSGSPGANVLTF

size: once
J: TRBJ1-2
V: TRBV9
D: NA
DNA: TGTGCCAGCAGCGGGGACTACCAAGGGGGCTACACCTTC
CDR3: CASSGDYQGGYTF

size: few
J: TRBJ1-1
V: TRBV9
D: NA
DNA: TGTGCCAGCAGCGTCCGTGACTCCCCCCCGACTGAAGCTTTCTTT
CDR3: CASSVRDSPPTEAFF

size: NA
J: TRBJ2-1
V: TRBV7-9
D: NA
DNA: TGTGCCAGCAGCGGTAGCGCGGAGCAGTTCTTC
CDR3: CASSGSAEQFF

size: few
J: TRBJ2-1
V: TRBV15
D: NA
DNA: TGTGCCACCAGCAGTCGTGTGGTGGCGGGGAGCTCCTACAATGAGCAGTTCTTC
CDR3: CATSSRVVAGSSYNEQFF

size: NA
J: TRBJ1-6
V: TRBV19
D: NA
DNA: TGTGCCAGTAGTATTAATTTCCGTCGGGGCGCAGCGGGTAATTCACCCCTCCACTTT
CDR3: CASSINFRRGAAGNSPLHF

size: once
J: TRBJ2-1
V: TRBV7-9
D: NA
DNA: TGTGCCAGCAGCCCCAGGGTTTACAATGAGCAGTTCTTC
CDR3: CASSPRVYNEQFF

size: once
J: TRBJ2-3
V: TRBV3-1/TRBV3-2
D: NA
DNA: TGTGCCAGCAGCCGCACCCGGGACAACACAGATACGCAGTATTTT
CDR3: CASSRTRDNTDTQYF

size: NA
J: TRBJ2-2
V: TRBV25-1
D: TRBD2
DNA: TGTGCCAGCAGGGCTAGCGGGCACACCGGGGAGCTGTTTTTT
CDR3: CASRASGHTGELFF

size: NA
J: TRBJ2-7
V: TRBV28
D: NA
DNA: TGTGCCAGCAGTTTAACGGGGCGGGGCTCGGTTTACGAGCAGTACTTC
CDR3: CASSLTGRGSVYEQYF

size: NA
J: TRBJ1-2
V: TRBV24-1
D: TRBD1
DNA: TGTGCCACCAGTGTTTCGGACAGGGCGGATGGCTACACCTTC
CDR3: CATSVSDRADGYTF

size: NA
J: TRBJ1-4
V: TRBV7-9
D: NA
DNA: TGTGCCAGCAGCTCACAGTGGAATAATGAAAAACTGTTTTTT
CDR3: CASSSQWNNEKLFF

size: once
J: TRBJ2-6
V: TRBV5-1
D: NA
DNA: TGCGCCAGCAGCTTGGTCCGTCCTGGGGCCAACGTCCTGACTTTC
CDR3: CASSLVRPGANVLTF